This TCR beta chain is drawn from a study of T cell changes during pregnancy in multiple sclerosis. Produced via immunoSEQ multiplex PCR; TCRdb's table is partial and in-frame only. The sample includes 35,000 to 45,000 clones, around 92% of them seen just once. The input for sequencing was CD4+ T cells from peripheral blood mononuclear cells, taken after pregnancy. This receptor was identified in a female donor in good health, enrolled as a control in a pregnancy study.

The CDR3 reads CATSGARNSPLHF. The CDR3 coding sequence is TGTGCCACCAGTGGGGCGCGGAATTCACCCCTCCACTTT. V gene TRBV15 combines with J gene TRBJ1-6; D possibly corresponds to TRBD1 (5 bases). CDR3 length: 13 amino acids. Germline V gene data show CDR1 as LNHNV and CDR2 as YYDKDF (reference sequence). Trimming took 6 bases from V and 7 from J, leaving 10 bases between them.